This TCR beta chain emerged from a study of cytomegalovirus exposure and HLA in healthy donors. Germline assignment: CDR1 SGHRS and CDR2 YFSETQ. The CDR3 has 14 residues. This clone occurred once. 13 Jbeta primers and 60 Vbeta primers were used for the PCR. Data came from immunoSEQ multiplex PCR; TCRdb stores just in-frame clones and leaves some out. The sample shows roughly 150,000 clones, roughly 82% of them seen only once. Input material: PBMCs. The genes are TRBV5-1 and TRBJ2-5, with D uncertain. The end of the DNA is better explained by TRBJ2-7, so the J call may be wrong. The TCR sequence derives from a young man in good health and CMV-seropositive. The CDR3 sequence: CASSLMPNSYEQYF. As DNA, the CDR3 is TGCGCCAGCAGCTTGATGCCGAACTCCTACGAGCAGTACTTC.